This TCR beta chain was found in a study of blood T cell repertoires in COVID-19. Whole-study context: The United States, Italy and Spain provided the acute and convalescent COVID-19 samples. Sources were T cells, B-cell-depleted T cells, or PBMCs; the material itself was cDNA or gDNA.

V lost 3 bases, J lost 6 bases, and 4 bases lay in between. The CDR3 is 11 amino acids. Germline assignment: CDR1 SGHAT and CDR2 FQDESV (reference sequence). Per the original methods: Amplification from reference gene primers served as the basis for estimated nucleated cell counts. Some clones are missing from TCRdb's copy, which holds only in-frame ones; the method was immunoSEQ multiplex PCR. V, J and clone size are those of that table, while D and trimming were read from the DNA. The sample has 120,000 to 150,000 clones, approximately 90% seen once. This rearrangement joins TRBV11-1 to TRBJ2-3, with unresolved D. The receptor's source is a human donor in a cohort sampled during active COVID-19. Sequenced material: peripheral blood. The CDR3 loop is CASSFSDTQYF. The CDR3 region has the DNA TGTGCCAGCAGCTTTTCGGATACGCAGTATTTT.